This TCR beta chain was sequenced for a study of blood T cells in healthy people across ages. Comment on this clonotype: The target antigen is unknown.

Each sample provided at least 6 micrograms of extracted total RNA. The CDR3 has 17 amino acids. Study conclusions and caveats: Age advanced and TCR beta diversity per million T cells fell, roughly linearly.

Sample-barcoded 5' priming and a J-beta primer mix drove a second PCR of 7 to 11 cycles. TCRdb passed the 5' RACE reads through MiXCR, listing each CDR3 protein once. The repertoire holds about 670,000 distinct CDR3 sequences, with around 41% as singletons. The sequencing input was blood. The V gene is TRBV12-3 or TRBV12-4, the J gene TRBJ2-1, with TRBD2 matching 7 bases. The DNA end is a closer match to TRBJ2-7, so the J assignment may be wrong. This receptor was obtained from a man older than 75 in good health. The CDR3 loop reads CASSLSGGFRSYNEQYF. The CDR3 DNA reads TGTGCCAGCAGTTTATCGGGGGGATTCCGCTCCTACAATGAGCAGTACTTC.